This record concerns one T cell receptor beta chain sequence. These data belong to a study of cytomegalovirus exposure and HLA in healthy donors. The CDR3 contains 14 residues. The V end was cut by 5 bases, the J end by 6 bases, with 14 bases between. Germline V lookup: CDR1 SNHLY, CDR2 FYNNEI. The primer mix had 60 Vbeta and 13 Jbeta primers. Repertoires were generated with immunoSEQ multiplex PCR, while TCRdb's copy carries only in-frame clones and drops some. The sample comprises around 150,000 clones, 75% to 80% of which are singletons, and around 0.98% rests with the top ten. The sample consisted of PBMCs. The sequence derives from a woman aged 45-65 years in good health and CMV-seropositive. This sequence joins TRBV2 and TRBJ1-5, with D possibly TRBD1 on 6 matching bases. The CDR3 sequence: CASSLDSGGQPQHF. Here the CDR3 DNA reads TGTGCCAGCAGTTTGGACAGCGGTGGTCAGCCCCAGCATTTT. Complete variable domain (other parts from reference TRBV2 and TRBJ1-5): EPEVTQTPSHQVTQMGQEVILRCVPISNHLYFYWYRQILGQKVEFLVSFYNNEISEKSEIFDDQFSVERPDGSNFTLKIRSTKLEDSAMYFCASSLDSGGQPQHFGDGTRLSIL.